Shown below are 29 T cell receptor beta chains from a single sample sequenced in a study of T cell clones after liver transplantation. Sequencing of dividing CFSE-low cells from the MLR defined alloreactive TCRbeta sequences. The method was immunoSEQ multiplex PCR; TCRdb's version includes in-frame clones alone and lacks a portion of them. The table includes under 5,000 clones, about 40% detected once. Antigens of these TCRs are unknown. The material sequenced was CD4+ T cells from cultured PBMCs. These receptors originate from a human patient who received a liver transplant. Some T cells may originate from the graft donor.

This clone is labeled medium-sized (0.01 to 0.1%). V and J are TRBV18 and TRBJ1-2, with D unresolved. The CDR3 totals 13 residues. Trimming removed 2 bases from V and 2 bases from J, with 6 bases in between. Germline V gene lookup returns CDR1 KGHSH and CDR2 LQKENI. CDR3 in DNA: TGTGCCAGCTCACCAAGAGGCAACTATGGCTACACCTTC. Its protein is CASSPRGNYGYTF.

This clone is termed large (0.1 to 1%). The V gene is TRBV2, the J gene TRBJ2-1, with 8 bases aligning to TRBD1. J was trimmed by 5 bases and V by 7 bases; bases with no gene match: 4. Germline-derived CDR1 and CDR2 are SNHLY and FYNNEI. CDR3 length: 13 residues. CDR3 coding DNA: TGTGCCAGCACCTCGGACAGGGACAATGAGCAGTTCTTC. Its protein is CASTSDRDNEQFF.

The chain combines TRBV28 with TRBJ2-3; possible D gene TRBD2, 6 bases. Germline CDR1 and CDR2: MDHEN and SYDVKM. CDR3 length: 14 residues. Trimming removed 6 bases at V and 0 bases at J, with 10 bases between. CDR3 residues: CASREGTSTDTQYF. CDR3 nucleotide sequence: TGTGCCAGCAGAGAGGGGACTAGCACAGATACGCAGTATTTT.

The V gene is TRBV28, the J gene TRBJ2-1; D gene ambiguous. CDR3 size: 16 residues. Trimming left V 0 bases short and J 6 bases short, with 15 bases between. Germline V gene data show CDR1 as MDHEN and CDR2 as SYDVKM. The CDR3 loop is CASSLWASLQSNEQFF. CDR3 DNA: TGTGCCAGCAGTTTATGGGCCAGCCTCCAAAGCAATGAGCAGTTCTTC.

This clone was seen a handful of times. The V and J genes are TRBV9 and TRBJ1-3; D uncertain. The V end was cut by 2 bases, the J end by 6 bases, with 9 bases between. The CDR3 runs to 13 residues. Germline-derived CDR1 and CDR2 are SGDLS and YYNGEE. As DNA, the CDR3 is TGTGCCAGCAGCGTGGGTTTCATAAACACCATATATTTT. Its protein product is CASSVGFINTIYF.

By sample share, this clone is medium-sized (0.01 to 0.1%). The chain is built from TRBV10-3 and TRBJ2-1, with D perhaps TRBD1 (6 bases). The CDR3 is made up of 11 amino acids. The germline V and J ends were trimmed by 11 bases and 3 bases, with 8 bases remaining between them. Looked up from germline, CDR1 is ENHRY and CDR2 is SYGVKD. DNA of the CDR3: TGTGCCTCACAGGGCTACAATGAGCAGTTCTTC. Amino acid sequence: CASQGYNEQFF.

This clone was counted a few times. The chain employs TRBV5-1 and TRBJ2-7; 10 nucleotides line up with TRBD2. Trimming cost V 4 bases and J 6 bases; bases outside gene matches: 13. CDR3 length: 16 residues. Looked up from germline, CDR1 is SGHRS and CDR2 is YFSETQ. CDR3 sequence reads: CASSLSPGTSAGEQYF. Written as DNA, the CDR3 is TGCGCCAGCAGCCTCAGCCCCGGGACTAGCGCGGGCGAGCAGTACTTC.

This clone has only a few counts. V is TRBV29-1 and J is TRBJ2-5; 11 positions agree with TRBD2. This CDR3 region has 17 residues. Trimming cost V 0 bases and J 3 bases; bases outside gene matches: 9. Looked up from germline, CDR1 is SQVTM and CDR2 is ANQGSEA. The CDR3 nucleotides read TGCAGCGTTGAAGATGTGCGACTAGCGGGGTCAGAAGAGACCCAGTACTTC. The encoded protein is CSVEDVRLAGSEETQYF.

The chain is built from TRBV29-1 and TRBJ2-5; no definite D call. This CDR3 is 13 amino acids long. Looked up from germline, CDR1 is SQVTM and CDR2 is ANQGSEA. V lost 6 bases to trimming and J lost 5 bases, with 16 bases between them. CDR3 DNA: TGCAGCGTGGACCACCCGGCCGGGGAGACCCAGTACTTC. Amino acids: CSVDHPAGETQYF.

The chain couples TRBV5-1 to TRBJ1-4; 7 bases map to TRBD1. The CDR3 is 15 residues long. The V and J ends lost 4 bases and 8 bases, in that order; junction bases with no gene match: 11. Germline V gene data show CDR1 as SGHRS and CDR2 as YFSETQ. The CDR3 region is CASSPTGTATEKLFF. CDR3 sequence (DNA): TGCGCCAGCAGCCCAACCGGGACAGCCACAGAAAAACTGTTTTTT.

The chain has TRBV27 and TRBJ2-7; perhaps TRBD1 as D (6 bases). The length of the CDR3 is 14 residues. Trimming removed 3 bases from V and 4 bases from J, with 13 bases in between. Germline loops: CDR1 MNHEY, CDR2 SMNVEV (reference sequence). In DNA, the CDR3 is TGTGCCAGCAGTTTTAGGGGGACCCGATACGAGCAGTACTTC. It translates to CASSFRGTRYEQYF.

This clone was seen a few times. The V gene is TRBV19, the J gene TRBJ1-2, with 11 positions matching TRBD1. The CDR3 runs 16 residues. From germline, CDR1 is LNHDA and CDR2 SQIVND (reference sequence). The trim removed 9 bases at V and 0 bases at J, leaving 9 bases unmatched. This CDR3 is CASLGTGGDTNYGYTF. CDR3 coding DNA: TGTGCCAGCCTCGGGACAGGGGGTGACACTAACTATGGCTACACCTTC.

This chain joins TRBV19 and TRBJ2-7; 7 bases align to TRBD1. This CDR3 region has 13 residues. Germline values: CDR1 LNHDA, CDR2 SQIVND (reference sequence). V lost 4 bases, J lost 2 bases, and 2 bases stayed unmatched. The CDR3 DNA follows: TGTGCCAGTAGTACAGGGGGACCCTACGAGCAGTACTTC. Encoded protein: CASSTGGPYEQYF.

By share, this clone counts as medium-sized. The chain couples TRBV4-1 to TRBJ2-2; TRBD2 aligns across 8 bases. CDR1 MGHRA and CDR2 YSYEKL come from the germline V gene. J lost 6 bases, V lost 1 base, and 10 bases had no gene match. The CDR3 length is 17 residues. The CDR3 DNA sequence: TGCGCCAGCAGCCAAGGGGGGTACAGCGGGAGCCCCGGGGAGCTGTTTTTT. Its protein product is CASSQGGYSGSPGELFF.

This clone was picked up a small number of times. The chain has TRBV5-1 and TRBJ1-1; TRBD1 aligns across 7 bases. This CDR3 spans 13 amino acids. J gave up 4 bases and V 3 bases, and 3 bases lay outside the gene matches. Germline-derived CDR1 and CDR2 are SGHRS and YFSETQ. CDR3 bases: TGCGCCAGCAGCTCTTCAGGGGGCACTGAAGCTTTCTTT. It translates to CASSSSGGTEAFF.

This clone was seen only a few times. The chain employs TRBV28 and TRBJ1-5; 9 bases line up with TRBD1. The CDR3 consists of 15 residues. The V segment lost 10 bases and the J segment 2 bases; nucleotides outside the gene matches: 9. Germline loops: CDR1 MDHEN, CDR2 SYDVKM. This CDR3 is CAIRTGAARNQPQHF. Written as DNA, the CDR3 is TGTGCCATCCGGACAGGGGCGGCCCGCAATCAGCCCCAGCATTTT.

The chain is built from TRBV2 and TRBJ2-1; D uncertain. The CDR3 spans 13 residues. Trimming stripped 4 bases from V and 6 bases from J, with 10 bases between. From germline, CDR1 is SNHLY and CDR2 FYNNEI. The CDR3: CASSVVIVNEQFF. For the CDR3, the DNA is TGTGCCAGCAGTGTAGTCATAGTCAATGAGCAGTTCTTC.

Within the sample, this clone is medium-sized. This chain links TRBV19 with TRBJ1-3; unclear D gene. Germline V gene sequence: CDR1 LNHDA, CDR2 SQIVND (reference sequence). Deletions cut 4 bases from V and 0 bases from J, with 13 bases between. The CDR3 spans 16 residues. Written as DNA, the CDR3 is TGTGCCAGTAGTAGGGGTAACGGCCTCTCTGGAAACACCATATATTTT. It specifies CASSRGNGLSGNTIYF.

This clone is termed medium-sized. The genes are TRBV28 and TRBJ1-1, with a tentative D call TRBD1 (5 bases). Trimming stripped 7 bases from V and 4 bases from J, with 19 bases between. This CDR3 region has 15 residues. CDR1 is MDHEN, CDR2 SYDVKM, per germline. CDR3 loop: CASTSPGLRSTEAFF. The CDR3 bases are TGTGCCAGCACTTCCCCGGGGCTGCGTAGCACTGAAGCTTTCTTT.

In the case of this clone: At one end the junction does not follow the germline gene, possibly because of a read error. The chain is built from TRBV7-7 and TRBJ2-3; tentative D call: TRBD2 (6 bases). Germline V gene data show CDR1 as SSHAT and CDR2 as FNYEAQ (reference sequence). The CDR3 consists of 14 residues. CDR3 DNA: TGTGCTAGCAGCCCAATAGCGGTCACAGATACGCAGTATTTT. Its protein product is CASSPIAVTDTQYF.

This clone was counted only a few times. The genes are TRBV6-1 and TRBJ2-1; tentative D call: TRBD2 (6 bases). V shed 8 bases and J shed 0 bases, with 14 bases lying between them. Germline V lookup: CDR1 MNHNS, CDR2 SASEGT. This CDR3 contains 15 residues. DNA for the CDR3: TGTGCCAGCTCCAGCGGGTGGGCCTCCTACAATGAGCAGTTCTTC. Its protein is CASSSGWASYNEQFF.

This rearrangement joins TRBV4-2 to TRBJ1-1; D is undetermined. Trimming cost V 5 bases and J 5 bases, with 18 bases left between them. This CDR3 is 15 amino acids long. From germline, CDR1 is LGHNA and CDR2 YNFKEQ. CDR3 amino acids: CASSLGGAQGTEAFF. The DNA for the CDR3 is TGTGCCAGCAGCTTGGGAGGAGCACAAGGGACTGAAGCTTTCTTT.

The count of this clone is one. The genes are TRBV9 and TRBJ2-3; 10 bases are a match to TRBD2. Trimming took 0 bases from V and 2 from J; bases not matched to a gene: 9. Germline values: CDR1 SGDLS, CDR2 YYNGEE. The CDR3 has 18 residues. The CDR3 protein is CASSVAWSSGSTTDTQYF. For the CDR3, the DNA is TGTGCCAGCAGCGTAGCTTGGTCTAGCGGGAGTACCACAGATACGCAGTATTTT.

By frequency in the sample, this clone is medium-sized. The chain recombines TRBV5-1 with TRBJ1-4; perhaps TRBD1 as D (5 bases). CDR3 size: 16 residues. The V end lost 3 bases, the J end lost 4 bases, and 16 bases lay between the germline ends. The germline gives CDR1 SGHRS, CDR2 YFSETQ. The CDR3 reads CASSSTGGGINEKLFF. The DNA for the CDR3 is TGCGCCAGCAGCTCCACCGGGGGGGGGATTAATGAAAAACTGTTTTTT.

This clone came up a few times. This rearrangement joins TRBV30 to TRBJ1-1; D is perhaps TRBD1 (5 bases). Germline-derived CDR1 and CDR2 are GTSNPN and SVGIG (reference sequence). V was pared by 5 bases and J by 2 bases, with 21 bases between. The CDR3 spans 16 residues. Written as DNA, the CDR3 is TGTGCCTGGCCGATACGCTTCAAGCGGGACAACACTGAAGCTTTCTTT. Protein sequence: CAWPIRFKRDNTEAFF.

The J gene is TRBJ2-1, the V gene TRBV9; D gene ambiguous. Germline CDR1 reads SGDLS; CDR2 reads YYNGEE. With 2 bases removed from V and 7 bases from J, the gap between germline ends came to 7 bases. This CDR3 has 12 amino acids. DNA for the CDR3: TGTGCCAGCAGCGTGGCCATGAATGAGCAGTTCTTC. Its protein is CASSVAMNEQFF.

The chain joins TRBV6-6 to TRBJ1-5; D ambiguous. Germline V gene lookup returns CDR1 MNHNY and CDR2 SVGAGI (reference sequence). This CDR3 has 14 residues. Between the trimmed V and J ends, which lost 4 bases and 11 bases, there was a span of 18 bases. The CDR3 sequence: CASSSPPLISSQHF. Here the CDR3 DNA reads TGTGCCAGCAGTTCCCCCCCCCTAATCAGTTCCCAGCATTTT.

This clone turned up a few times. CDR3 sequence (DNA): TGTGCCACCAGCAAGGGGGTATTCTACGAGCAGTACTTC. This codes for CATSKGVFYEQYF. This chain connects TRBV15 to TRBJ2-7, with D perhaps TRBD1 (6 bases). Trimming removed 4 bases from V and 3 bases from J, with 10 bases in between. There are 13 residues in the CDR3. Looked up from germline, CDR1 is LNHNV and CDR2 is YYDKDF (reference sequence).

The chain links TRBV18 to TRBJ2-1, with unresolved D. Trimming left V 5 bases short and J 10 bases short, with 18 bases between. The CDR3 runs to 14 residues. Germline loops: CDR1 KGHSH, CDR2 LQKENI. CDR3 region: CASSKSFGAGEQFF. In DNA form, the CDR3 reads TGTGCCAGCTCAAAAAGCTTTGGAGCAGGCGAGCAGTTCTTC.